The rows below give T cell receptor beta chains drawn from one sample of a study of healthy donors' naive CD4 and CD8 T cells. TCRdb re-called the reads through MiXCR, storing one row per CDR3 protein. The sample consists of 180,000 or so distinct CDR3 sequences, nearly 75% of them appearing once. The sequenced sample consisted of naive CD4+ and CD8+ T cells sorted from blood, pooled from several donors. The receptors originated from a pool of human donors in good health; the sample pools cells from several healthy donors. The CDR3 runs from the conserved cysteine through the conserved F or W. The order of the fields is V gene, CDR3 length, J gene, D gene, clone size, CDR3 DNA, CDR3 protein. D genes are given only for firm matches. Clone size is stated in some rows and not others, as once, few, many or a class when expanded.

TRBV12-3/TRBV12-4	15	TRBJ2-5	NA	NA	TGTGCCAGCAGTTTAGTCGGCGGGTACCAAGAGACCCAGTACTTC	CASSLVGGYQETQYF
TRBV10-3	13	TRBJ2-2	NA	few	TGTGCCATCACTACTTCAAGCACCGGGGAGCTGTTTTTT	CAITTSSTGELFF
TRBV29-1	11	TRBJ2-1	NA	once	TGCAGCGTCTTAGCGGTGAATGAGCAGTTCTTC	CSVLAVNEQFF
TRBV4-3	17	TRBJ2-3	TRBD1	NA	TGCGCCAGCAGCCAAGACCGGGACAGGGAAATTACAGATACGCAGTATTTT	CASSQDRDREITDTQYF
TRBV30	14	TRBJ1-2	NA	NA	TGTGCCTGGAGTGTATCCGGGGGCGTCTATGGCTACACCTTC	CAWSVSGGVYGYTF
TRBV5-4	16	TRBJ2-3	TRBD2	NA	TGTGCCAGCAGCTCCCGGCAGCGGGGAGGGACAGATACGCAGTATTTT	CASSSRQRGGTDTQYF
TRBV13	11	TRBJ2-7	NA	NA	TGTGCCAGCAGCTCCGGGGACGAGCAGTACTTC	CASSSGDEQYF
TRBV6-5	14	TRBJ2-5	TRBD2	NA	TGTGCCAGCAGGATCACTAGCGCCCAAGAGACCCAGTACTTC	CASRITSAQETQYF
TRBV20-1	12	TRBJ1-1	NA	NA	TGCAGTGCTAGAGCTTATGGCACTGAAGCTTTCTTT	CSARAYGTEAFF
TRBV23-1	14	TRBJ2-1	NA	NA	TGCGCCAGCAGTCAACTACCGTACGGCAATGAGCAGTTCTTC	CASSQLPYGNEQFF
TRBV6-5	17	TRBJ2-3	TRBD2	NA	TGTGCCAGCAGTTACTCAGCACTGCTAGCGGGCACAGATACGCAGTATTTT	CASSYSALLAGTDTQYF
TRBV12-3/TRBV12-4	17	TRBJ2-4	TRBD1	once	TGTGCCAGCAGTCCTCGGACAGGGAGAAGGGCCAAAAACATTCAGTACTTC	CASSPRTGRRAKNIQYF
TRBV19	12	TRBJ1-1	NA	NA	TGTGCCAGTAGCCGGACCAGGACTGAAGCTTTCTTT	CASSRTRTEAFF
TRBV6-5	17	TRBJ2-3	TRBD2	NA	TGTGCCAGCAGTCGTTTCACTAGCGGGAGTTCAACAGATACGCAGTATTTT	CASSRFTSGSSTDTQYF
TRBV20-1	14	TRBJ2-3	NA	NA	TGCAGTGCCAGAGGGGGAGGCCGGGTGGATACGCAGTATTTT	CSARGGGRVDTQYF
TRBV19	17	TRBJ2-1	NA	once	TGTGCCAGTAGTATCCCCCCAGACAGTTTCCTACACAATGAGCAGTTCTTC	CASSIPPDSFLHNEQFF
TRBV29-1	18	TRBJ2-1	NA	NA	TGCAGCGTTGAAGAAGGGGTACTCGGACTCCGCTCCTACAATGAGCAGTTCTTC	CSVEEGVLGLRSYNEQFF
TRBV30	14	TRBJ2-4	TRBD1	NA	TGTGCCTGGAGCAGGACAGGGCCCAAAAACATTCAGTACTTC	CAWSRTGPKNIQYF
TRBV6-5	15	TRBJ1-1	NA	NA	TGTGCCAGCAGCCCAAAATTGCAGGGGTTCACTGAAGCTTTCTTT	CASSPKLQGFTEAFF
TRBV6-2/TRBV6-3	14	TRBJ2-7	NA	NA	TGTGCCAGCAGCACCGGGGGAGGCTCGTACGAGCAGTACTTC	CASSTGGGSYEQYF
TRBV5-6	13	TRBJ1-1	NA	NA	TGTGCCAGCAGCCCGGCAGGAACCACTGAAGCTTTCTTT	CASSPAGTTEAFF
TRBV5-6	13	TRBJ1-1	NA	NA	TGTGCCAGCAGCTTGTGGGGGGGCACTGAAGCTTTCTTT	CASSLWGGTEAFF
TRBV6-2/TRBV6-3	12	TRBJ2-1	NA	NA	TGTGCCAGCAGTCAACGCCACAATGAGCAGTTCTTC	CASSQRHNEQFF
TRBV18	14	TRBJ2-5	NA	NA	TGTGCCAGCTCATCGGGGACTCCGGCAGAGACCCAGTACTTC	CASSSGTPAETQYF
TRBV19	15	TRBJ1-1	NA	few	TGTGCCAGTAAGACTCCAGACAGCCTGAACACTGAAGCTTTCTTT	CASKTPDSLNTEAFF
TRBV24-1	16	TRBJ2-7	NA	NA	TGTGCCACCAGTGATCTGGGTAGCGGCAAGTCCTACGAGCAGTACTTC	CATSDLGSGKSYEQYF
TRBV19	14	TRBJ2-1	TRBD2	NA	TGTGCCAGTAGTCGACTAGCGGGCTTTAATGAGCAGTTCTTC	CASSRLAGFNEQFF
TRBV29-1	18	TRBJ2-3	TRBD1	NA	TGCAGCGCCAGGCTTCGGGTAGATTGGGACAGTAGCCTTATGGCGCAGTATTTT	CSARLRVDWDSSLMAQYF
TRBV6-6	11	TRBJ1-6	NA	NA	TGTGCCAGCAGGGGGAGATCACCCCTCCACTTT	CASRGRSPLHF
TRBV19	15	TRBJ1-5	NA	NA	TGTGCCAGTAGTAACTGTATGGGGGACAATCAGCCCCAGCATTTT	CASSNCMGDNQPQHF
TRBV29-1	16	TRBJ2-7	NA	NA	TGCAGCGTCGGTTACCAGGTGGACAGGGAGGGCTACGAGCAGTACTTC	CSVGYQVDREGYEQYF
TRBV6-5	14	TRBJ1-2	TRBD1	once	TGTGCCAGCTGTTTCGGGACAGGGAACTATGGCTACACCTTC	CASCFGTGNYGYTF
TRBV6-2/TRBV6-3	18	TRBJ2-1	TRBD2	NA	TGTGCCAGCAGTTACCCGACTAGCGGGACTTACTACTACAATGAGCAGTTCTTC	CASSYPTSGTYYYNEQFF
TRBV30	14	TRBJ2-1	NA	NA	TGTGCCTGGAGAAGGGCCCCCGCGAGCAATGAGCAGTTCTTC	CAWRRAPASNEQFF
TRBV20-1	16	TRBJ2-3	TRBD2	NA	TGCAGTGCTGACCCGACTAGCGGGAGTGCCCCAGATACGCAGTATTTT	CSADPTSGSAPDTQYF
TRBV10-3	15	TRBJ2-5	TRBD2	NA	TGTGCCATCAGTAGACTAGCGGGGACGTCTGAGACCCAGTACTTC	CAISRLAGTSETQYF
TRBV5-4	17	TRBJ2-7	TRBD1	NA	TGTGCCAGCAGCCCAGTTGAGGGACGGGACAGCTCCTACGAGCAGTACTTC	CASSPVEGRDSSYEQYF
TRBV6-5	14	TRBJ2-7	NA	few	TGTGCCAGCAGGCCCGGGACTCGAGCCTACGAGCAGTACTTC	CASRPGTRAYEQYF
TRBV7-8	16	TRBJ1-3	TRBD1	NA	TGTGCCAGCAGCTTAAAGGGGGCTCTATATGGAAACACCATATATTTT	CASSLKGALYGNTIYF
TRBV11-1	13	TRBJ2-7	NA	NA	TGTGCCAGCAGCCCGACAGTCTCCTACGAGCAGTACTTC	CASSPTVSYEQYF
TRBV19	15	TRBJ1-2	NA	NA	TGTGCCAGTAGTACCCACCGGTACTCTAACTATGGCTACACCTTC	CASSTHRYSNYGYTF
TRBV29-1	16	TRBJ2-1	NA	NA	TGCAGCGTTGAAGATCCTCAGGGTCTCTCCTACAATGGGCAGTTCTTC	CSVEDPQGLSYNGQFF
TRBV19	14	TRBJ2-7	TRBD1	NA	TGTGCCAGTAGCCGGGGACAGGGGGTCTACGAGCAGTACTTC	CASSRGQGVYEQYF
TRBV12-3/TRBV12-4	15	TRBJ2-1	TRBD2	once	TGTGCCAGCAGTTTAGGAGCGGGAAGTAACAATGAGCAGTTCTTC	CASSLGAGSNNEQFF
TRBV19	14	TRBJ1-1	TRBD1	NA	TGTGCCAGTAGTACTCCAGGGGGACGGACTGAAGCTTTCTTT	CASSTPGGRTEAFF
TRBV5-1	14	TRBJ2-5	NA	NA	TGCGCCAGCAGCTTGGTAGGGACCGACAAGACCCAGTACTTC	CASSLVGTDKTQYF
TRBV27	19	TRBJ2-3	TRBD2	NA	TGTGCCAGCAGCCCTTTTAGCGGGAGGGCCGGATATGGCACAGATACGCAGTATTTT	CASSPFSGRAGYGTDTQYF
TRBV29-1	12	TRBJ2-1	NA	NA	TGCAGCGTTGAGTTCAGTTCCAATGAGCAGTTCTTC	CSVEFSSNEQFF
TRBV29-1	15	TRBJ2-5	TRBD1	NA	TGCAGCGTTGAAGAAAGGTGGACAGGGAGGGAGACCCAGTACTTC	CSVEERWTGRETQYF
TRBV6-1	17	TRBJ2-1	TRBD1	NA	TGTGCCAGCAGTGAAGCGCCTCCCGGGACAGGTGGCAATGAGCAGTTCTTC	CASSEAPPGTGGNEQFF
TRBV12-3/TRBV12-4	13	TRBJ2-1	TRBD2	NA	TGTGCCAGCAGTATCCTAGCGGGAGGGGAACGGTTCTTC	CASSILAGGERFF
TRBV10-3	14	TRBJ2-7	NA	NA	TGTGCCATCAGCGGCGGGACAGCATCCTACGAGCAGTACTTC	CAISGGTASYEQYF
TRBV19	13	TRBJ1-2	TRBD1	NA	TGTGCCAGTAGTGTAACGGGACAGGATGGCTACACCTTC	CASSVTGQDGYTF
TRBV20-1	15	TRBJ1-1	NA	NA	TGCAGTGCTAGAGATGCAACCTTGATGAACACTGAAGCTTTCTTT	CSARDATLMNTEAFF
TRBV6-6	13	TRBJ2-1	NA	NA	TGTGCCAGCAGTTATAAGCCCAGCGTTGAGCAGTTCTTC	CASSYKPSVEQFF
TRBV27	14	TRBJ1-5	NA	NA	TGTGCCAGCAGTTTCCAGGGAATCAATCAGCCCCAGCATTTT	CASSFQGINQPQHF
TRBV19	14	TRBJ1-1	TRBD1	few	TGTGCCAGTAGTACGGGACAGAAGAACACTGAAGCTTTCTTT	CASSTGQKNTEAFF
TRBV27	12	TRBJ2-1	NA	NA	TGTGCCAGCAGGGATCCCTACAATGAGCAGTTCTTC	CASRDPYNEQFF
TRBV11-2	15	TRBJ2-1	TRBD1	NA	TGTGCCAGCAGCCCAGGGACAGGGTACGTCAATGAGCAGTTCTTC	CASSPGTGYVNEQFF